This T cell receptor beta chain was profiled in a study of Ad26.COV2.S vaccination and SARS-CoV-2 variants. Study context: The vaccine Ad26.COV2.S was put into the muscle once, or twice with 56 days between. Study observations and caveats: Reported findings describe substantial breadth in spike-specific CD8+ and CD4+ T cell responses following vaccination. Vaccine recipients posted higher spike-specific TCR breadth than their placebo counterparts. Recipients of either vaccine or placebo displayed similar breadth of non-spike TCRs.

Generated by immunoSEQ multiplex PCR, the TCRdb table keeps only in-frame clones and is missing some. This sample yields about 350,000 clones, of which 88% are seen a single time; around 6.4% belongs to the top ten. Treatment specified: roughly 18 received Ad26.COV2.S at low or high dose, single or two shots; several received placebo; per-sample allocation not given. Sampling was done on day 63 after the first vaccine or placebo injection. The germline V gene encodes CDR1 MNHNS and CDR2 SASEGT. The CDR3 contains 16 residues. V shed 4 bases, J shed 6 bases, and the junction held 9 bases outside the gene matches. This clone has only one observation. Its antigen is unidentified.

This sequence originates from a person between 18 and 65 years old who received the Ad26.COV2.S COVID-19 vaccine or a placebo. The chain combines TRBV6-1 with TRBJ1-6, with 7 bases identical to TRBD1. The sample here was peripheral blood, taken in a trial of Ad26.COV2.S vaccine versus placebo. The CDR3 is CASSGEGAGFNSPLHF. Written as DNA, the CDR3 is TGTGCCAGCAGTGGGGAGGGGGCTGGTTTTAATTCACCCCTCCACTTT.